The 2 T cell receptor beta chains listed next were all sequenced from one sample in a study of cytomegalovirus exposure and HLA in healthy donors. The method was immunoSEQ multiplex PCR; TCRdb's version includes in-frame clones alone and lacks a portion of them. The table includes 95,000 to 150,000 clones, roughly 90% detected once. Sequenced material: PBMCs. These receptors originate from a young woman in good health and CMV-seropositive.

The chain couples TRBV2 to TRBJ2-7; 7 nucleotides align to TRBD1. CDR3 size: 13 residues. Germline CDR1 is SNHLY and CDR2 is FYNNEI. Trimming at V came to 6 bases and at J to 5 bases, leaving 7 bases not matched to a gene. CDR3: CASRLTGDHEQYF. DNA of the CDR3: TGTGCCAGCAGGCTCACAGGGGACCACGAGCAGTACTTC.

This chain connects TRBV7-3 to TRBJ1-1; the match to TRBD1 covers 7 bases. The CDR3 loop spans 17 amino acids. The germline V gene has CDR1 SGHTA and CDR2 FQGTGA. Trimming at V came to 1 base and at J to 2 bases, leaving 10 bases not matched to a gene. The CDR3 is CASSLKGATGRNTEAFF. DNA of the CDR3: TGTGCCAGCAGCTTAAAGGGGGCGACGGGTAGAAACACTGAAGCTTTCTTT.